These 32 T cell receptor beta chains came from one sample sequenced in a study of T cells in Graves' hyperthyroidism and ophthalmopathy (dated by TCRdb to between 2017 and 2020). Receptors were amplified or captured by multiplex PCR. Sequencing was carried out with an Illumina HiSeq 2000. The TCR beta CDR3 regions were amplified from the RNA transcripts. For the first round of RT-PCR on the TCR CDR3, the HTBI primer set was used together with the Qiagen OneStep RT-PCR kit. Starting from the raw public reads, TCRdb applied fastp trimming at Q25, assembled clones with MiXCR and retained in-frame beta chains. Entries are consolidated by CDR3 protein sequence, retaining the most common genes and DNA. Present in this sample are approximately 640,000 distinct CDR3 sequences, 15% to 20% of which were seen just once. 3% to 4.5% of the sample lies in the top ten. Sequencing was done on a sample of blood. The receptors derive from a woman aged 25 to 39 with Graves' hyperthyroidism.

The CDR3 is CAISDGTGGPDTQYF. In DNA form, the CDR3 reads TGTGCCATCAGTGACGGGACAGGGGGACCAGATACGCAGTATTTT. The rearrangement links TRBV10-3 to TRBJ2-3; 11 bases line up with TRBD1. V lost 3 bases, J lost 4 bases, and 3 bases stayed unmatched. The CDR3 spans 15 residues. Germline V CDR1 and CDR2: ENHRY, SYGVKD.

This clonotype has ten or more counts. The chain employs TRBV29-1 and TRBJ1-1, with 9 bases that match TRBD1. V trimming: 5 bases; J trimming: 2 bases; junction bases outside the gene matches: 3. CDR1 is SQVTM, CDR2 ANQGSEA, per germline. The length of the CDR3 is 13 residues. The chain's CDR3 is CSVYRGRNTEAFF. CDR3 coding DNA: TGCAGCGTTTACAGGGGGCGAAACACTGAAGCTTTCTTT.

V and J are TRBV6-5 and TRBJ2-5; weak D call: TRBD1 (5 bases). Germline-derived CDR1 and CDR2 are MNHEY and SVGAGI. CDR3 length equals 18 residues. Trimming removed 2 bases at V and 6 bases at J, with 25 bases between. The CDR3 region is CASSYGWATARGRKTQYF. Here the CDR3 DNA reads TGTGCCAGCAGTTACGGGTGGGCGACAGCCCGAGGTAGGAAGACCCAGTACTTC.

This clonotype showed up many times. The chain has TRBV20-1 and TRBJ2-3, with D tentatively TRBD2 (6 bases). Germline V CDR1 and CDR2: DFQATT, SNEGSKA (reference sequence). The CDR3 has 17 residues. Between the trimmed V and J ends, which lost 3 bases and 5 bases, there was a span of 24 bases. CDR3 sequence: CSASDPLWAGRGDTQYF. As DNA, the CDR3 is TGCAGTGCTAGTGACCCCTTGTGGGCGGGACGGGGAGATACGCAGTATTTT.

This clonotype was seen repeatedly, ten times or more. The chain recombines TRBV20-1 with TRBJ2-1, with 11 bases lining up with TRBD1. Trimming took 3 bases from V and 4 from J; bases not matched to a gene: 5. CDR1 and CDR2 (germline): DFQATT, SNEGSKA (reference sequence). The CDR3 totals 15 residues. Here the CDR3 DNA reads TGCAGTGCTAGTTCCGGGACAGGGGGTTACAATGAGCAGTTCTTC. It is translated as CSASSGTGGYNEQFF.

The chain joins TRBV4-1 to TRBJ2-7; D may be TRBD2 (6 bases). CDR1 MGHRA and CDR2 YSYEKL come from the germline V gene. The CDR3 has 15 amino acids. V gave up 5 bases and J gave up 3 bases, with 17 bases separating them. The CDR3 loop is CASSSTVGLNYEQYF. The CDR3 nucleotides read TGCGCCAGCAGCTCAACCGTTGGACTAAACTACGAGCAGTACTTC.

This clonotype was seen repeatedly, ten times or more. This rearrangement joins TRBV29-1 to TRBJ1-1, with a weak D call TRBD1 (5 bases). The V gene lost 6 bases and the J gene lost 0 bases, with 14 bases spanning the gap. Per germline, CDR1 SQVTM and CDR2 ANQGSEA. CDR3 length: 14 residues. CDR3 DNA sequence: TGCAGCGTAGGAGGACAAATCATGAACACTGAAGCTTTCTTT. Protein product: CSVGGQIMNTEAFF.

The chain couples TRBV11-2 to TRBJ2-5; D is perhaps TRBD2 (6 bases). Germline V lookup: CDR1 SGHAT, CDR2 FQNNGV. Between the trimmed V and J ends, which lost 5 bases and 7 bases, there was a span of 23 bases. This CDR3 is 16 amino acids long. The CDR3 sequence: CASSAVGRDVTWTQYF. The CDR3 bases are TGTGCCAGCAGCGCTGTCGGGCGGGACGTTACGTGGACCCAGTACTTC.

This chain links TRBV20-1 with TRBJ1-5; 10 nucleotides match TRBD1. This CDR3 spans 16 amino acids. Germline values: CDR1 DFQATT, CDR2 SNEGSKA (reference sequence). J lost 0 bases, V lost 7 bases, and 9 bases had no gene match. The CDR3 DNA is TGCAGTGTCCCGGGACAGGGGACCAATAGCAATCAGCCCCAGCATTTT. This gives the protein CSVPGQGTNSNQPQHF.

This clonotype was seen at least ten times. The chain joins TRBV6-1 to TRBJ2-7, with D possibly being TRBD2 (5 bases). The CDR3 loop spans 13 amino acids. Germline values: CDR1 MNHNS, CDR2 SASEGT. V dropped 3 bases and J dropped 3 bases, with 9 bases sitting between them. CDR3: CASSDSGNYEQYF. For the CDR3, the DNA is TGTGCCAGCAGTGATTCGGGGAACTACGAGCAGTACTTC.

There are many counts of this clonotype. V is TRBV5-1 and J is TRBJ2-2; the D call may be TRBD1 or TRBD2 (6 bases each). This CDR3 spans 16 amino acids. V gave up 1 base and J gave up 1 base, with 11 bases separating them. Germline CDR1 and CDR2: SGHRS and YFSETQ. CDR3: CASSLRGPQNTGELFF. In DNA form, the CDR3 reads TGCGCCAGCAGCTTGCGGGGGCCGCAGAACACCGGGGAGCTGTTTTTT. Variable domain in full (rest from reference TRBV5-1 and TRBJ2-2): KAGVTQTPRYLIKTRGQQVTLSCSPISGHRSVSWYQQTPGQGLQFLFEYFSETQRNKGNFPGRFSGRQFSNSRSEMNVSTLELGDSALYLCASSLRGPQNTGELFFGEGSRLTVL.

This clonotype turned up a few times. The V call is TRBV20-1, the J call TRBJ2-7; D is possibly TRBD1 or TRBD2 (5 bases each). Trimming removed 5 bases from V and 1 base from J, with 15 bases in between. This CDR3 region has 14 residues. In germline, CDR1 is DFQATT, CDR2 SNEGSKA (reference sequence). CDR3 DNA sequence: TGCAGTGCTGGGGGACCGACCCCATCCTACGAGCAGTACTTC. This encodes CSAGGPTPSYEQYF.

The chain is built from TRBV12-3 or TRBV12-4 and TRBJ1-3; D is perhaps TRBD1 (6 bases). V was trimmed by 0 bases and J by 4 bases, leaving 7 bases between them. This CDR3 comprises 14 residues. For the CDR3, the DNA is TGTGCCAGCAGTTTAGCAGGGGGGGGAAACACCATATATTTT. Translating it yields CASSLAGGGNTIYF.

This clonotype appeared many times. The chain has TRBV4-1 and TRBJ1-5; 9 bases are shared with TRBD1. Germline V gives CDR1 MGHRA, CDR2 YSYEKL. Trimming removed 1 base from V and 5 bases from J; junction bases left unmatched: 3. The CDR3 is made up of 15 amino acids. CDR3 DNA: TGCGCCAGCAGCCAAGGAGGACAGGGGCATCAGCCCCAGCATTTT. It translates to CASSQGGQGHQPQHF.

About this clonotype itself: A much larger clone lies a single base off, so this may be a read error. The chain combines TRBV6-2 or TRBV6-3 with TRBJ2-2; tentatively, D is TRBD1 (5 bases). This CDR3 comprises 14 residues. CDR1 is MNHEY and CDR2 is SVGEGT in the germline V gene. The CDR3 spells CANSKGQRTGELFF. CDR3 bases: TGTGCCAACAGTAAAGGACAAAGAACCGGGGAGCTGTTTTTT.

This clonotype was counted between two and nine times. The chain carries TRBV12-5 and TRBJ2-6; tentatively, D is TRBD1 (6 bases). Trimming removed 5 bases from V and 4 bases from J, with 18 bases in between. Germline V gene sequence: CDR1 LGHNT, CDR2 FRNRAP. The CDR3 spans 17 residues. The chain's CDR3 is CASGPSATGSGANVLTF. The CDR3 DNA is TGTGCTAGTGGTCCCTCCGCAACAGGGTCCGGGGCCAACGTCCTGACTTTC.

This clonotype has ten or more counts. The chain combines TRBV7-3 with TRBJ2-1; tentatively, D is TRBD2 (5 bases). Trimming pared 1 base from V and 8 bases from J, leaving 12 bases between. From germline, CDR1 is SGHTA and CDR2 FQGTGA. The length of the CDR3 is 14 residues. The CDR3: CASSLIGIRDEQFF. CDR3 DNA: TGTGCCAGCAGCTTAATCGGGATCCGGGATGAGCAGTTCTTC.

The V and J genes are TRBV24-1 and TRBJ2-2, with 10 nucleotides matching TRBD2. The CDR3 consists of 15 residues. CDR1 is KGHDR, CDR2 SFDVKD, per germline. Germline trimming cut 6 bases from V and 7 bases from J; bases unmatched to any gene: 7. The CDR3 DNA follows: TGTGCCACCAGTACGCTAGCGGGAGACGGCGGGGAGCTGTTTTTT. Its translation is CATSTLAGDGGELFF.

This clonotype showed up many times. The CDR3 region is CASSIGGYQPQHF. Here the CDR3 DNA reads TGTGCCAGTAGTATTGGTGGCTATCAGCCCCAGCATTTT. This chain joins TRBV19 and TRBJ1-5; D is uncertain. The CDR3 covers 13 residues. V lost 3 bases and J lost 5, with 8 bases in between. In germline, CDR1 is LNHDA, CDR2 SQIVND (reference sequence). The full variable domain, with the rest looked up from reference TRBV19 and TRBJ1-5, is DGGITQSPKYLFRKEGQNVTLSCEQNLNHDAMYWYRQDPGQGLRLIYYSQIVNDFQKGDIAEGYSVSREKKESFPLTVTSAQKNPTAFYLCASSIGGYQPQHFGDGTRLSIL.

This clonotype was observed many times. The gene calls are TRBV30 and TRBJ1-5, with unresolved D. Per the germline V gene, CDR1 is GTSNPN and CDR2 is SVGIG (reference sequence). This CDR3 contains 14 residues. Trimming pared 0 bases from V and 5 bases from J, leaving 11 bases between. In DNA, the CDR3 is TGTGCCTGGAGTGTACTTGGGTGGCATCAGCCCCAGCATTTT. It encodes CAWSVLGWHQPQHF.

This clonotype has a handful of counts. This chain joins TRBV27 and TRBJ2-2, with TRBD1 matching over 9 bases. After removal of 5 bases from V and 3 bases from J, the junction contained 7 bases not matched to a gene. This CDR3 is built from 16 residues. Germline lookup yields CDR1 MNHEY and CDR2 SMNVEV (reference sequence). CDR3 coding DNA: TGTGCCAGCAGTGCCGGACAGGGGTTCTACACCGGGGAGCTGTTTTTT. Translated, it gives CASSAGQGFYTGELFF.

This chain joins TRBV7-8 and TRBJ1-3; D possibly corresponds to TRBD1 (5 bases). Trimming pared 11 bases from V and 0 bases from J, leaving 20 bases between. Germline V gene lookup returns CDR1 SGHVS and CDR2 FQNEAQ. The CDR3 is 16 residues long. The CDR3 loop reads CAASGGGTPSGNTIYF. The CDR3 coding sequence is TGTGCCGCATCGGGGGGGGGTACCCCCTCTGGAAACACCATATATTTT.

V is TRBV20-1 and J is TRBJ2-1; unclear D gene. CDR1 and CDR2 from the germline V gene are DFQATT and SNEGSKA (reference sequence). Trimming cost V 8 bases and J 6 bases, with 20 bases left between them. The CDR3 contains 14 residues. The CDR3 here is CSPTLGSDSNEQFF. The CDR3 coding sequence is TGCAGTCCCACCCTGGGATCCGATAGCAATGAGCAGTTCTTC.

This chain connects TRBV7-9 to TRBJ1-6, with TRBD1 identical over 7 bases. Trimming cost V 6 bases and J 5 bases; bases outside gene matches: 4. This CDR3 is built from 14 residues. Germline V gene data show CDR1 as SEHNR and CDR2 as FQNEAQ (reference sequence). This chain's CDR3 is CASRDGTDNSPLHF. The CDR3 region has the DNA TGTGCCAGCAGGGACGGGACAGATAATTCACCCCTCCACTTT.

Many counts were recorded for this clonotype. The J gene is TRBJ2-2, the V gene TRBV13; 7 bases agree with TRBD2. CDR1 and CDR2 from the germline V gene are PRHDT and FYEKMQ (reference sequence). The CDR3 contains 17 residues. Germline trimming cut 5 bases from V and 5 bases from J; bases unmatched to any gene: 14. CDR3 DNA: TGTGCCAGCAGCACAGACCCGGGGTCTAGCGGAACCGGGGAGCTGTTTTTT. Protein: CASSTDPGSSGTGELFF. Looking up the rest from reference TRBV13 and TRBJ2-2 gives the full variable domain: AAGVIQSPRHLIKEKRETATLKCYPIPRHDTVYWYQQGPGQDPQFLISFYEKMQSDKGSIPDRFSAQQFSDYHSELNMSSLELGDSALYFCASSTDPGSSGTGELFFGEGSRLTVL.

This clonotype has just a few counts. The chain recombines TRBV10-3 with TRBJ1-2; no definite D call. Between the trimmed V and J ends, which lost 5 bases and 5 bases, there was a span of 9 bases. The CDR3 loop spans 12 amino acids. Looked up from germline, CDR1 is ENHRY and CDR2 is SYGVKD. The chain's CDR3 is CAISPDTYGYTF. DNA for the CDR3: TGTGCCATCAGTCCAGATACTTATGGCTACACCTTC.

This clonotype was seen repeatedly, ten times or more. CDR3 residues: CASVGGSYNSPLHF. DNA of the CDR3: TGTGCCAGCGTAGGGGGCTCTTATAATTCACCCCTCCACTTT. The chain recombines TRBV2 with TRBJ1-6; TRBD1 aligns across 7 bases. Unmatched junction bases numbered 5, after V lost 8 bases and J lost 4 bases. CDR3 length equals 14 residues. Germline CDR1 SNHLY, CDR2 FYNNEI.

This clonotype was recorded a few times. The V gene is TRBV5-5, the J gene TRBJ1-5; D remains ambiguous. This CDR3 has 15 amino acids. The germline gives CDR1 SGHKS, CDR2 YYEKEE (reference sequence). The V end was cut by 4 bases, the J end by 4 bases, with 15 bases between. The CDR3 DNA reads as TGTGCCAGCAGCACCGGAAACAGCCCTAATCAGCCCCAGCATTTT. Protein sequence: CASSTGNSPNQPQHF.

This clonotype was seen at least ten times. The rearrangement links TRBV6-5 to TRBJ1-1; tentatively, D is TRBD1 (5 bases). Germline V gene data show CDR1 as MNHEY and CDR2 as SVGAGI. The length of the CDR3 is 14 residues. V was pared by 0 bases and J by 1 base, with 6 bases between. The DNA of the CDR3 is TGTGCCAGCAGTTACTCGAGGGGGAACACTGAAGCTTTCTTT. It is translated as CASSYSRGNTEAFF.

This clonotype was picked up many times. The V gene is TRBV5-1, the J gene TRBJ2-2; tentatively, D is TRBD2 (6 bases). The CDR3 totals 14 residues. Trimming stripped 3 bases from V and 3 bases from J, with 9 bases between. Germline CDR1 reads SGHRS; CDR2 reads YFSETQ. In nucleotides, the CDR3 is TGCGCCAGCAGCTCCACGGGAGACACCGGGGAGCTGTTTTTT. Protein product: CASSSTGDTGELFF.

This clonotype appeared many times. V is TRBV11-2 and J is TRBJ1-3; a possible D gene is TRBD1 (5 bases). Germline-derived CDR1 and CDR2 are SGHAT and FQNNGV. V lost 1 base, J lost 3 bases, and 13 bases lay in between. The CDR3 loop spans 16 amino acids. The CDR3 is CASSLGPGPNGNTIYF. The CDR3, as DNA: TGTGCCAGCAGCTTAGGTCCGGGGCCCAATGGAAACACCATATATTTT.

This clonotype showed up many times. The chain combines TRBV3-1 with TRBJ2-1, with D possibly being TRBD1 or TRBD2 (6 bases each). Germline V gene sequence: CDR1 LGHDT, CDR2 YNNKEL (reference sequence). Trimming stripped 6 bases from V and 7 bases from J, with 19 bases between. CDR3 size: 15 residues. CDR3 DNA: TGTGCCAGCAGGCAAAACCACCGGAGGGGGAATGAGCAGTTCTTC. It translates to CASRQNHRRGNEQFF.